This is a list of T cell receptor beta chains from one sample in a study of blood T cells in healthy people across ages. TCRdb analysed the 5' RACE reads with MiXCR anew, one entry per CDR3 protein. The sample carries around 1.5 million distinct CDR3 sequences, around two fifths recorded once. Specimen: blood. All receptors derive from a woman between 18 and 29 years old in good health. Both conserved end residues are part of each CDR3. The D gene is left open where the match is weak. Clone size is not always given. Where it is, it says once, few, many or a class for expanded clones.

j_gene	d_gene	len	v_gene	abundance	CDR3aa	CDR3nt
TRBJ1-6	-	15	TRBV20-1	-	CSAREGPSYNSPLHF	TGCAGTGCTAGAGAGGGTCCTAGCTATAATTCACCCCTCCACTTT
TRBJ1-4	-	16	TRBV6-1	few	CASSATPVGWKEKLFF	TGTGCCAGCAGTGCTACCCCCGTCGGGTGGAAAGAAAAACTGTTTTTT
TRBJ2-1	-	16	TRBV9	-	CASSPRGRVGYNEQFF	TGTGCCAGCAGCCCCCGGGGCAGGGTAGGGTACAATGAGCAGTTCTTC
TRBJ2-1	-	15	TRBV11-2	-	CASSLVPGQYNEQFF	TGTGCCAGCAGCTTAGTCCCGGGCCAATACAATGAGCAGTTCTTC
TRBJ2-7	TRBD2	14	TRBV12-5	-	CASGFTSAIYEQYF	TGTGCTAGTGGTTTTACTAGCGCGATCTACGAGCAGTACTTC
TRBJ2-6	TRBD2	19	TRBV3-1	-	CASSRRLTSGTSGANVLTF	TGTGCCAGCAGCCGAAGGCTCACTAGCGGGACCTCTGGGGCCAACGTCCTGACTTTC
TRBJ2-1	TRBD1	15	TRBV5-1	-	CASSPRDSNYNEQFF	TGCGCCAGCAGCCCCCGGGACAGCAACTACAATGAGCAGTTCTTC
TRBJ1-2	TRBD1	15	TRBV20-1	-	CSARDPRGYNYGYTF	TGCAGTGCTAGAGATCCCAGGGGGTACAACTATGGCTACACCTTC
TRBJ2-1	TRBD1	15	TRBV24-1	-	CATSDFGTGLDEQFF	TGTGCCACCAGTGATTTTGGGACAGGGTTGGATGAGCAGTTCTTC
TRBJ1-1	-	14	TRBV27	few	CASASGLRNTEAFF	TGTGCCAGCGCTTCGGGACTTCGGAACACTGAAGCTTTCTTT
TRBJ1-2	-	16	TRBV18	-	CASSANTGQLIYGYTF	TGTGCCAGCTCAGCAAATACCGGACAGCTCATCTATGGCTACACCTTC
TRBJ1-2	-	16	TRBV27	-	CASSRNAWGAVGGYTF	TGTGCCAGCAGCCGCAACGCATGGGGGGCGGTTGGTGGCTACACCTTC
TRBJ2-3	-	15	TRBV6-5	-	CASTTAGSGTDTQYF	TGTGCCAGCACCACAGCGGGTAGCGGCACAGATACGCAGTATTTT
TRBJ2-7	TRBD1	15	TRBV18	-	CASSPTTGGEIVQYF	TGTGCCAGCTCACCTACGACAGGGGGGGAAATAGTTCAGTACTTC
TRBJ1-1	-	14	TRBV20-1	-	CSAFRALAGTEAFF	TGCAGTGCCTTTAGAGCCCTTGCTGGCACTGAAGCTTTCTTT
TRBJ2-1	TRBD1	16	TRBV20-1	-	CSARAVGQGRHNEQFF	TGCAGTGCTAGAGCGGTAGGACAGGGACGGCACAATGAGCAGTTCTTC
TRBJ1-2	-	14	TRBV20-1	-	CSARWGLGDYGYTF	TGCAGTGCTAGGTGGGGACTCGGGGACTATGGCTACACCTTC
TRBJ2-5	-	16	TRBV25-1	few	CASSGIGGWGQETQYF	TGTGCCAGCAGTGGGATTGGAGGTTGGGGACAAGAGACCCAGTACTTC
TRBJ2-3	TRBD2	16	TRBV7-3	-	CASKILTSGGSDTQYF	TGTGCCAGCAAAATCTTGACTAGCGGGGGCTCTGATACGCAGTATTTT
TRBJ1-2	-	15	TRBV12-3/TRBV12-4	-	CASSTQESRGYGYTF	TGTGCCAGCAGTACCCAGGAATCTCGGGGCTATGGCTACACCTTC
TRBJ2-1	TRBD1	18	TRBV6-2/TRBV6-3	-	CASSFTIEGQLNYNEQFF	TGTGCCAGCAGCTTCACCATAGAGGGACAGCTAAACTACAATGAGCAGTTCTTC
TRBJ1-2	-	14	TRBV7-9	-	CASSPSDRIYGYTF	TGTGCCAGCAGCCCCAGCGACAGGATCTATGGCTACACCTTC
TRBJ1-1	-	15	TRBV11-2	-	CASSLDIWSNTEAFF	TGTGCCAGCAGCTTAGATATCTGGAGCAACACTGAAGCTTTCTTT
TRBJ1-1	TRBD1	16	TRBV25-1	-	CASRSDRGPQWTEAFF	TGTGCCAGCAGGAGTGACAGGGGACCGCAATGGACTGAAGCTTTCTTT
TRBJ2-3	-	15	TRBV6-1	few	CASSSWGASTDTQYF	TGTGCCAGCAGTTCGTGGGGGGCCAGCACAGATACGCAGTATTTT
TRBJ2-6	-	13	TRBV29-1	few	CSVEDAGANVLTF	TGCAGCGTTGAAGATGCTGGGGCCAACGTCCTGACTTTC
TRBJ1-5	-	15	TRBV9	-	CASNKEGGFNQPQHF	TGTGCCAGCAACAAGGAGGGGGGGTTCAATCAGCCCCAGCATTTT
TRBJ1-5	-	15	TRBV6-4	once	CASATTGGGNQPQHF	TGTGCCAGTGCCACTACCGGGGGCGGCAATCAGCCCCAGCATTTT
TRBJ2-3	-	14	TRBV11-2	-	CASSLAVETDTQYF	TGTGCCAGCAGCTTAGCCGTGGAGACAGATACGCAGTATTTT
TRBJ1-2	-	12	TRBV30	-	CAWSRAAYGYTF	TGTGCCTGGAGCAGGGCCGCCTATGGCTACACCTTC
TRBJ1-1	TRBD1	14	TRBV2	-	CASRDRGPNTEAFF	TGTGCCAGCCGGGACAGGGGGCCGAACACTGAAGCTTTCTTT
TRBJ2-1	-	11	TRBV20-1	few	CSARAPLEQFF	TGCAGTGCTAGAGCCCCACTGGAGCAGTTCTTC
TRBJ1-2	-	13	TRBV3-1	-	CASSQGDPYGYTF	TGTGCCAGCAGCCAAGGGGATCCCTATGGCTACACCTTC
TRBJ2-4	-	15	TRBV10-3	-	CAISEQVVPKNIQYF	TGTGCCATCAGTGAACAGGTGGTACCCAAAAACATTCAGTACTTC
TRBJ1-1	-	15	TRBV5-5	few	CASSPLGGSNTEAFF	TGTGCCAGCAGCCCTTTAGGGGGTAGCAACACTGAAGCTTTCTTT
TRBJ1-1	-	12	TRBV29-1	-	CSAERDYTEAFF	TGCAGCGCCGAAAGGGATTACACTGAAGCTTTCTTT
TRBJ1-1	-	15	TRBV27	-	CASSPLGGTDTEAFF	TGTGCCAGCAGCCCACTCGGAGGTACGGACACTGAAGCTTTCTTT
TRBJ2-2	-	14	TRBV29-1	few	CSVERGTNTGELFF	TGCAGCGTTGAAAGAGGAACGAACACCGGGGAGCTGTTTTTT
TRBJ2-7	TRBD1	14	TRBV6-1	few	CASKQGLSSYEQYF	TGTGCCAGCAAACAGGGGCTTAGCTCCTACGAGCAGTACTTC
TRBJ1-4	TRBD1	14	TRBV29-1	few	CSVRAGQGREKLFF	TGCAGCGTACGGGCGGGACAGGGACGCGAAAAACTGTTTTTT